These 27 T cell receptor beta chains were all obtained from the same sample, sequenced in a study of T cells in Graves' hyperthyroidism and ophthalmopathy. Authors of the study amplified TCR beta CDR3 regions from RNA transcripts. First-round RT-PCR of the TCR CDR3 relied on the HTBI primer set. TCRdb recomputed calls from the multiplex PCR reads with MiXCR, one row per CDR3 protein. Here the sample spans around 370,000 distinct CDR3 sequences, under 20% being singletons. Material: blood. The receptors shown here come from a man in his late teens or twenties with Graves' ophthalmopathy.

This clonotype was detected a few times. This chain connects TRBV10-3 to TRBJ2-5; a weak D match, TRBD2 (6 bases). V was pared by 3 bases and J by 0 bases, with 11 bases between. CDR1 is ENHRY, CDR2 SYGVKD, per germline. The length of the CDR3 is 15 residues. CDR3 residues: CAISDRTTYQETQYF. The CDR3 nucleotides are TGTGCCATCAGTGATAGGACTACGTACCAAGAGACCCAGTACTTC.

In this sample, this clonotype turned up many times. The chain recombines TRBV24-1 with TRBJ2-2, with a weak D call TRBD2 (5 bases). V was clipped by 0 bases and J by 3 bases, with 7 bases between them. The CDR3 spans 15 residues. Germline CDR1 is KGHDR and CDR2 is SFDVKD. CDR3 DNA: TGTGCCACCAGTGATTTGGAGGGCGACACCGGGGAGCTGTTTTTT. Protein: CATSDLEGDTGELFF.

This clonotype showed up many times. The chain links TRBV28 to TRBJ1-5; 7 bases line up with TRBD1. Per the germline V gene, CDR1 is MDHEN and CDR2 is SYDVKM. This CDR3 is 19 amino acids long. The trim removed 4 bases at V and 0 bases at J, leaving 15 bases unmatched. CDR3: CASSYYTTGILNSNQPQHF. CDR3 bases: TGTGCCAGCAGTTACTATACGACAGGGATCTTAAATAGCAATCAGCCCCAGCATTTT.

This clonotype has only a few counts. V is TRBV19 and J is TRBJ2-7; the match to TRBD1 covers 7 bases. Germline V gene data show CDR1 as LNHDA and CDR2 as SQIVND (reference sequence). V shed 4 bases and J 3 bases; nucleotides not matched to a gene: 9. The CDR3 sequence is 15 residues long. Written as DNA, the CDR3 is TGTGCCAGTAGTACGGCCGGGACAGTAGACTACGAGCAGTACTTC. Its protein product is CASSTAGTVDYEQYF. Full variable domain (rest looked up from reference TRBV19 and TRBJ2-7): DGGITQSPKYLFRKEGQNVTLSCEQNLNHDAMYWYRQDPGQGLRLIYYSQIVNDFQKGDIAEGYSVSREKKESFPLTVTSAQKNPTAFYLCASSTAGTVDYEQYFGPGTRLTVT.

This clonotype was observed many times. J is TRBJ2-3 and V is TRBV11-2, with 9 positions matching TRBD2. The CDR3 is 16 amino acids. Germline V gives CDR1 SGHAT, CDR2 FQNNGV. The V gene end was trimmed by 0 bases and the J gene end by 3 bases; junction bases not matched to a gene: 4. The CDR3 bases are TGTGCCAGCAGCTTAGATGGACTAGCGAGAACAGATACGCAGTATTTT. Translated: CASSLDGLARTDTQYF.

The rearrangement uses TRBV7-9 and TRBJ1-2; no definite D call. Trimming removed 4 bases at V and 9 bases at J, with 18 bases between. This CDR3 contains 14 residues. CDR1 is SEHNR, CDR2 FQNEAQ, per germline (reference sequence). CDR3 coding DNA: TGTGCCAGCAGCTCACCGAGACAAGCACGGAGCTACACCTTC. Translated: CASSSPRQARSYTF.

Worth noting for this clonotype: A single base separates this from a much larger clone, so it may be a read error. The rearrangement uses TRBV2 and TRBJ2-7; tentatively, D is TRBD1 (7 bases). The CDR3 has 13 amino acids. Germline CDR1 reads SNHLY; CDR2 reads FYNNEI. The V gene lost 6 bases and the J gene lost 9 bases, with 18 bases spanning the gap. CDR3 residues: CASRRTGPGVQYF. CDR3 sequence (DNA): TGTGCCAGCAGGAGGACAGGACCGGGGGTGCAGTACTTC.

This clonotype was seen a few times. The V and J genes are TRBV7-8 and TRBJ2-1, with 8 bases that match TRBD2. Germline V gene sequence: CDR1 SGHVS, CDR2 FQNEAQ. Germline trimming cut 5 bases from V and 4 bases from J; bases unmatched to any gene: 19. The CDR3 spans 19 residues. CDR3 sequence reads: CASSRGTLISGAPYNEQFF. The CDR3 DNA reads TGTGCCAGCAGCCGAGGGACCTTGATTAGCGGGGCACCATACAATGAGCAGTTCTTC.

This clonotype was recorded at least ten times. The V call is TRBV5-1, the J call TRBJ1-1; 8 bases fit TRBD1. V lost 4 bases to trimming and J lost 8 bases; unmatched junction nucleotides: 13. In germline, CDR1 is SGHRS, CDR2 YFSETQ. The CDR3 length is 15 residues. The CDR3 nucleotides read TGCGCCAGCAGCCCGTCGGGCAGGGGGCTTGCCGAAGCTTTCTTT. Amino acid sequence: CASSPSGRGLAEAFF.

The genes are TRBV27 and TRBJ2-1; tentatively, D is TRBD1 (5 bases). This CDR3 is 11 amino acids long. V lost 8 bases, J lost 10 bases, and 12 bases lay in between. Germline-derived CDR1 and CDR2 are MNHEY and SMNVEV (reference sequence). As DNA, the CDR3 is TGTGCCAGCGTTCAGGGTGGCGAGCAGTTCTTC. Protein sequence: CASVQGGEQFF.

The chain's CDR3 is CASSPGYRGEGQPQHF. For the CDR3, the DNA is TGTGCCAGCTCACCAGGGTACAGGGGTGAAGGTCAGCCCCAGCATTTT. The chain employs TRBV18 and TRBJ1-5; TRBD1 aligns across 7 bases. The germline gives CDR1 KGHSH, CDR2 LQKENI. V was clipped by 2 bases and J by 6 bases; unmatched bases: 10. The CDR3 length is 16 residues.

This clonotype was detected ten times or more. CDR3 loop: CASTSGVSTEAFF. CDR3 coding DNA: TGTGCCAGCACCAGCGGGGTAAGCACTGAAGCTTTCTTT. The chain is built from TRBV28 and TRBJ1-1; D gene uncertain. This CDR3 has 13 residues. Trimming stripped 7 bases from V and 4 bases from J, with 13 bases between. Germline CDR1 and CDR2: MDHEN and SYDVKM.

This clonotype was observed a single time. The rearrangement joins TRBV2 to TRBJ1-1, with 11 nucleotides matching TRBD1. This CDR3 spans 14 amino acids. Germline V gives CDR1 SNHLY, CDR2 FYNNEI. With 5 bases clipped from V and 7 bases from J, the junction kept 6 bases outside the gene matches. CDR3 DNA sequence: TGTGCCAGCAGTACAGGACAGGGGGCAGGTGAAGCTTTCTTT. It codes for CASSTGQGAGEAFF.

This clonotype was recorded a few times. This chain uses TRBV7-2 with TRBJ2-7, with unresolved D. This CDR3 spans 18 amino acids. Between the trimmed V and J ends, which lost 0 bases and 0 bases, there was a span of 18 bases. Per the germline V gene, CDR1 is SGHTA and CDR2 is FQGNSA. The CDR3 region is CASSLAILSQPSSYEQYF. The CDR3 DNA is TGTGCCAGCAGCTTAGCGATCCTGTCACAGCCCTCCTCCTACGAGCAGTACTTC.

In its sample, this clonotype was seen many times. The chain is built from TRBV2 and TRBJ2-3; D is unresolved. Trimming stripped 7 bases from V and 1 base from J, with 9 bases between. Per germline, CDR1 SNHLY and CDR2 FYNNEI. The CDR3 has 13 amino acids. The CDR3 spells CASKYDRTDTQYF. CDR3 nucleotides: TGTGCCAGCAAATACGACCGCACAGATACGCAGTATTTT.

The chain uses TRBV2 and TRBJ1-2, with D possibly matching TRBD1 (5 bases). The V gene lost 7 bases and the J gene lost 0 bases, with 9 bases spanning the gap. The germline V gene encodes CDR1 SNHLY and CDR2 FYNNEI. The CDR3 has 13 residues. CDR3 sequence: CASTREANYGYTF. CDR3 sequence (DNA): TGTGCCAGCACCAGGGAGGCTAACTATGGCTACACCTTC.

The table lists this clonotype with a few counts. The CDR3, as DNA: TGTGCCAGCAGCCCGCCAGGGATCGCTGGAAACACCATATATTTT. Protein product: CASSPPGIAGNTIYF. The V gene is TRBV3-1, the J gene TRBJ1-3, with D perhaps matching TRBD1 (5 bases). Per the germline V gene, CDR1 is LGHDT and CDR2 is YNNKEL (reference sequence). The CDR3 spans 15 residues. Between the trimmed V and J ends, which lost 4 bases and 2 bases, there was a span of 12 bases.

This clonotype has a count of ten or more. The chain joins TRBV11-2 to TRBJ2-7; 8 nucleotides line up with TRBD2. The V gene end was trimmed by 5 bases and the J gene end by 5 bases; junction bases not matched to a gene: 11. Per the germline V gene, CDR1 is SGHAT and CDR2 is FQNNGV. This CDR3 comprises 15 residues. This CDR3 reads CASSQSGGEPNEQYF. In DNA, the CDR3 is TGTGCCAGCAGCCAGTCGGGGGGGGAACCCAACGAGCAGTACTTC.

There are a few counts of this clonotype. This chain links TRBV24-1 with TRBJ1-3, with TRBD1 matching over 7 bases. Trimming took 4 bases from V and 1 from J; bases not matched to a gene: 3. Per germline, CDR1 KGHDR and CDR2 SFDVKD. This CDR3 has 15 residues. This chain's CDR3 is CATSDQTGSGNTIYF. The CDR3 bases are TGTGCCACCAGTGACCAGACAGGGTCTGGAAACACCATATATTTT.

There are a few counts of this clonotype. The gene calls are TRBV11-2 and TRBJ2-4; a weak D match, TRBD1 (6 bases). Germline CDR1 reads SGHAT; CDR2 reads FQNNGV. This CDR3 comprises 13 residues. Trimming left V 3 bases short and J 8 bases short, with 11 bases between. In DNA form, the CDR3 reads TGTGCCAGCAGCTTCGGACAGAGGGACATTCAGTACTTC. Translation: CASSFGQRDIQYF.

V usage is TRBV11-2 and J usage is TRBJ1-1, with D possibly TRBD1 on 5 matching bases. Germline V CDR1 and CDR2: SGHAT, FQNNGV. The CDR3 is made up of 14 amino acids. Trimming shortened V by 6 bases and J by 0 bases, and 11 bases separated the two germline ends. CDR3: CASRRDPMNTEAFF. The CDR3 coding sequence is TGTGCCAGCAGAAGGGACCCCATGAACACTGAAGCTTTCTTT. Full variable domain (rest looked up from reference TRBV11-2 and TRBJ1-1): EAGVAQSPRYKIIEKRQSVAFWCNPISGHATLYWYQQILGQGPKLLIQFQNNGVVDDSQLPKDRFSAERLKGVDSTLKIQPAKLEDSAVYLCASRRDPMNTEAFFGQGTRLTVV.

This clonotype was picked up many times. V gene TRBV6-2 or TRBV6-3 combines with J gene TRBJ1-1; a weak D match, TRBD1 (6 bases). This CDR3 contains 15 residues. Germline V gives CDR1 MNHEY, CDR2 SVGEGT. The V end lost 2 bases, the J end lost 0 bases, and 10 bases lay between the germline ends. CDR3 in amino acids: CASSYPGELNTEAFF. The CDR3 nucleotides are TGTGCCAGCAGTTACCCAGGGGAACTGAACACTGAAGCTTTCTTT.

This clonotype was picked up a small number of times. The chain employs TRBV11-2 and TRBJ2-2; D possibly corresponds to TRBD1 (6 bases). The V end was cut by 5 bases, the J end by 6 bases, with 16 bases between. The CDR3 has 15 residues. From germline, CDR1 is SGHAT and CDR2 FQNNGV. The CDR3 DNA follows: TGTGCCAGCAGCGTAACAGGGAATGTAGCCGGGGAGCTGTTTTTT. Its protein product is CASSVTGNVAGELFF.

This clonotype has at least ten counts. In DNA, the CDR3 is TGCAGTGGAGAACAGGGGCTCGAGCAGTACTTC. Residues: CSGEQGLEQYF. V gene TRBV20-1 combines with J gene TRBJ2-7, with 7 bases fitting TRBD1. The trim removed 7 bases at V and 6 bases at J, leaving 6 bases unmatched. Germline V gene data show CDR1 as DFQATT and CDR2 as SNEGSKA (reference sequence). This CDR3 is built from 11 residues.

This clonotype was detected ten times or more. The chain links TRBV27 to TRBJ2-5; 13 nucleotides match TRBD2. The CDR3 runs 15 residues. Trimming cost V 6 bases and J 7 bases; bases outside gene matches: 8. Germline CDR1 is MNHEY and CDR2 is SMNVEV (reference sequence). CDR3 coding DNA: TGTGCCAGCAGAACTAGCGGGGGGGTGGGAGTGACCCAGTACTTC. It yields the protein CASRTSGGVGVTQYF.

The genes are TRBV12-3 or TRBV12-4 and TRBJ1-2, with D hard to call. The CDR3 loop spans 14 amino acids. Trimming stripped 3 bases from V and 3 bases from J, with 11 bases between. CDR3 protein: CASSFLRTDYGYTF. The CDR3 DNA reads TGTGCCAGCAGTTTTCTCCGTACGGACTATGGCTACACCTTC.

The CDR3 loop reads CASSQGDGRVDEQYF. The CDR3 DNA follows: TGTGCCAGCAGCCAAGGGGATGGCAGGGTAGACGAGCAGTACTTC. This rearrangement joins TRBV4-2 to TRBJ2-7; possible D gene TRBD1, 5 bases. CDR1 and CDR2 from the germline V gene are LGHNA and YNFKEQ. Trimming took off 1 base at V and 5 bases at J, with 15 bases between the two ends. The CDR3 is made up of 15 amino acids.